These 25 T cell receptor beta chains were all obtained from the same sample, sequenced in a study of blood T cell repertoires in COVID-19. Measured with immunoSEQ multiplex PCR; TCRdb has only the in-frame clones, and not every one. The table records 200,000 to 250,000 clones, 80% to 90% of them present only once. The specimen was peripheral blood. These receptor sequences come from an older woman who had recovered from COVID-19.

The rearrangement joins TRBV5-1 to TRBJ1-1; no clear D. V gave up 2 bases and J gave up 10 bases, with 21 bases separating them. The CDR3 is 15 residues long. Germline CDR1 and CDR2: SGHRS and YFSETQ. This CDR3 is CASSFSSEGTLGAFF. The CDR3 DNA reads as TGCGCCAGCAGCTTCTCCTCGGAGGGAACACTGGGAGCTTTCTTT. Filled out from reference TRBV5-1 and TRBJ1-1, the complete variable domain reads KAGVTQTPRYLIKTRGQQVTLSCSPISGHRSVSWYQQTPGQGLQFLFEYFSETQRNKGNFPGRFSGRQFSNSRSEMNVSTLELGDSALYLCASSFSSEGTLGAFFGQGTRLTVV.

This clone occurred once. CDR3 sequence: CASSRRGFSYEQYF. The CDR3 nucleotides read TGTGCCAGTAGTCGCAGGGGTTTCTCCTACGAGCAGTACTTC. V is TRBV19 and J is TRBJ2-7; maybe TRBD1 (6 bases). This CDR3 has 14 amino acids. CDR1 LNHDA and CDR2 SQIVND come from the germline V gene (reference sequence). Trimming left V 5 bases short and J 0 bases short, with 11 bases between.

This chain uses TRBV12-2 with TRBJ2-7; the table's D call of TRBD1 was not tested on the DNA. TRBV12-2 is deemed a pseudogene. The length of the CDR3 is 15 residues. The CDR3 reads CASRPSGTTSGEQYF. The DNA of the CDR3 is TGTGCAAGTCGCCCTTCTGGGACAACCTCGGGGGAGCAGTACTTC.

The chain combines TRBV7-8 with TRBJ1-1, with TRBD1 matching over 9 bases. V was clipped by 5 bases and J by 7 bases; unmatched bases: 2. The CDR3 is 12 amino acids. From germline, CDR1 is SGHVS and CDR2 FQNEAQ. This CDR3 reads CASSQGQGEAFF. Written as DNA, the CDR3 is TGTGCCAGCAGCCAGGGACAGGGTGAAGCTTTCTTT.

The chain links TRBV7-8 to TRBJ1-5; D unclear. There are 14 residues in the CDR3. CDR1 and CDR2 from the germline V gene are SGHVS and FQNEAQ. The germline V and J ends were trimmed by 5 bases and 9 bases, with 17 bases remaining between them. The CDR3 sequence: CASSPSLVKLPQHF. CDR3 in DNA: TGTGCCAGCAGCCCTTCATTGGTAAAACTGCCCCAGCATTTT.

This clone was seen a few times. The genes are TRBV4-2 and TRBJ1-6; a weak D match, TRBD1 (5 bases). The germline V and J ends were trimmed by 2 bases and 7 bases, with 15 bases remaining between them. CDR1 and CDR2 (germline): LGHNA, YNFKEQ. This CDR3 has 16 residues. The DNA of the CDR3 is TGTGCCAGCAGCCAACCCTCCGGGGGGGACAATTCACCCCTCCACTTT. Its protein is CASSQPSGGDNSPLHF.

V and J are TRBV4-2 and TRBJ2-1, with D maybe TRBD1 (7 bases). Germline V gene data show CDR1 as LGHNA and CDR2 as YNFKEQ. CDR3 length: 17 amino acids. The V gene lost 1 base and the J gene lost 0 bases, with 13 bases spanning the gap. This CDR3 is CASSQGRGTDSYNEQFF. CDR3 DNA sequence: TGTGCCAGCAGCCAAGGGAGGGGGACAGACTCCTACAATGAGCAGTTCTTC.

This chain connects TRBV3-1 (or the pseudogene TRBV3-2) to TRBJ2-1; perhaps TRBD2 as D (5 bases). The CDR3 loop spans 16 amino acids. Trimming removed 3 bases at V and 9 bases at J, with 21 bases between. Germline-derived CDR1 and CDR2 are LGHDT and YNNKEL (reference sequence). The CDR3 loop is CASSHVGSGPAGEQFF. CDR3 bases: TGTGCCAGCAGCCATGTAGGAAGCGGACCGGCGGGTGAGCAGTTCTTC.

This chain joins TRBV9 and TRBJ1-6; D remains unclear. The length of the CDR3 is 15 residues. Trimming removed 1 base from V and 0 bases from J, with 5 bases in between. Germline CDR1 reads SGDLS; CDR2 reads YYNGEE. CDR3 in amino acids: CASSVTSSYNSPLHF. The DNA for the CDR3 is TGTGCCAGCAGCGTAACCAGCTCCTATAATTCACCCCTCCACTTT.

In this sample, this clone turned up a few times. The chain links TRBV19 to TRBJ2-1, with 10 bases that match TRBD1. Germline CDR1 is LNHDA and CDR2 is SQIVND (reference sequence). The V and J ends lost 6 bases and 4 bases, in that order; junction bases with no gene match: 9. This CDR3 comprises 16 residues. This CDR3 is CASRPTGTGEYNEQFF. The CDR3 coding sequence is TGTGCCAGTAGGCCCACTGGGACAGGGGAATACAATGAGCAGTTCTTC.

V usage is TRBV10-2 and J usage is TRBJ1-1; 9 bases agree with TRBD1. From germline, CDR1 is WSHSY and CDR2 SAAADI. This CDR3 comprises 16 residues. V was clipped by 3 bases and J by 0 bases; unmatched bases: 5. In nucleotides, the CDR3 is TGCGCCAGCAGTGAAATAGGACAGGGGATGAACACTGAAGCTTTCTTT. It codes for CASSEIGQGMNTEAFF.

This chain uses TRBV30 with TRBJ1-1, with 10 positions matching TRBD1. Germline V gene lookup returns CDR1 GTSNPN and CDR2 SVGIG (reference sequence). CDR3 length: 15 amino acids. V lost 5 bases and J lost 0; bases outside the gene matches: 6. The CDR3 coding sequence is TGTGCCTGGCCGGACAGGGGGTCGGTGAACACTGAAGCTTTCTTT. This gives the protein CAWPDRGSVNTEAFF.

The rearrangement uses TRBV18 and TRBJ2-5; maybe TRBD1 (5 bases). This CDR3 has 15 residues. The germline V gene has CDR1 KGHSH and CDR2 LQKENI. Trimming shortened V by 3 bases and J by 7 bases, and 18 bases separated the two germline ends. CDR3 protein: CASSPPTQALGTQYF. The CDR3 DNA is TGTGCCAGCTCACCGCCCACACAGGCCCTGGGGACCCAGTACTTC. Together with reference TRBV18 and TRBJ2-5, the CDR3 gives the full variable domain: NAGVMQNPRHLVRRRGQEARLRCSPMKGHSHVYWYRQLPEEGLKFMVYLQKENIIDESGMPKERFSAEFPKEGPSILRIQQVVRGDSAAYFCASSPPTQALGTQYFGPGTRLLVL.

V is TRBV2 and J is TRBJ1-1; D is undetermined. V dropped 3 bases and J dropped 0 bases, with 11 bases sitting between them. CDR3 size: 15 residues. The germline V gene encodes CDR1 SNHLY and CDR2 FYNNEI. The CDR3 protein is CASSDPVGVNTEAFF. The CDR3 DNA reads as TGTGCCAGCAGTGACCCCGTCGGAGTGAACACTGAAGCTTTCTTT.

The rearrangement joins TRBV4-3 to TRBJ2-7, with D maybe TRBD2 (7 bases). Trimming left V 4 bases short and J 3 bases short, with 16 bases between. CDR1 LGHNA and CDR2 YSLEER come from the germline V gene. The CDR3 is 15 residues long. The CDR3 is CASSRRRGGGYEQYF. The CDR3 DNA sequence: TGCGCCAGCAGCCGACGAAGGGGGGGCGGCTACGAGCAGTACTTC.

The chain uses TRBV2 and TRBJ1-4, with 10 bases identical to TRBD1. CDR3 length: 13 amino acids. The V segment lost 11 bases and the J segment 6 bases; nucleotides outside the gene matches: 6. Germline V gene lookup returns CDR1 SNHLY and CDR2 FYNNEI. CDR3 amino acids: CACADRGDEKLFF. For the CDR3, the DNA is TGTGCCTGTGCGGACAGGGGGGATGAAAAACTGTTTTTT.

The gene calls are TRBV25-1 and TRBJ1-1; a possible D gene is TRBD1 (5 bases). Germline lookup yields CDR1 MGHDK and CDR2 SYGVNS. V was clipped by 1 base and J by 0 bases, with 12 bases between them. CDR3 length: 16 amino acids. The CDR3 loop is CASSEWGRSLNTEAFF. CDR3 DNA: TGTGCCAGCAGTGAATGGGGGAGGTCTCTGAACACTGAAGCTTTCTTT.

The J gene is TRBJ2-7, the V gene TRBV3-1 (or the pseudogene TRBV3-2); D uncertain. The germline CDR1 and CDR2 sequences are LGHDT and YNNKEL (reference sequence). The CDR3 length is 12 residues. The V end was cut by 4 bases, the J end by 7 bases, with 11 bases between. The CDR3 protein is CASSLDWFEQYF. The CDR3 DNA reads as TGTGCCAGCAGCCTCGACTGGTTTGAGCAGTACTTC.

This chain joins TRBV7-3 and TRBJ2-3; 7 positions match TRBD2. CDR1 is SGHTA and CDR2 is FQGTGA in the germline V gene. CDR3 length: 15 amino acids. The trim removed 2 bases at V and 11 bases at J, leaving 13 bases unmatched. CDR3 residues: CASSLVGTKTQQQYF. In nucleotides, the CDR3 is TGTGCCAGCAGCTTAGTCGGGACTAAAACTCAACAGCAGTATTTT.

This clone was recorded a few times. The V and J genes are TRBV12-3 or TRBV12-4 and TRBJ1-2, with D unclear. V was trimmed by 3 bases and J by 10 bases, leaving 9 bases between them. The CDR3 loop spans 11 amino acids. The CDR3 nucleotides are TGTGCCAGCAGTTTTGGAGATGACTACACCTTC. It translates to CASSFGDDYTF.

The J gene is TRBJ2-5, the V gene TRBV4-1, with 9 positions matching TRBD2. The CDR3 covers 14 residues. Germline V gives CDR1 MGHRA, CDR2 YSYEKL. Trimming at V came to 3 bases and at J to 5 bases, leaving 4 bases not matched to a gene. The CDR3 DNA reads TGCGCCAGCAGCCAGTTAGCGGGGGTCGAGACCCAGTACTTC. Encoded protein: CASSQLAGVETQYF.

V is TRBV6-5 and J is TRBJ1-4; unclear D gene. The CDR3 is made up of 12 amino acids. Germline CDR1 is MNHEY and CDR2 is SVGAGI. V was pared by 6 bases and J by 2 bases, with 4 bases between. The CDR3 region is CASSGTNEKLFF. The CDR3 DNA sequence: TGTGCCAGCAGCGGGACTAATGAAAAACTGTTTTTT.

The chain joins TRBV6-5 to TRBJ2-7; a possible D gene is TRBD2 (6 bases). Trimming removed 2 bases at V and 3 bases at J, with 14 bases between. The CDR3 totals 15 residues. Per germline, CDR1 MNHEY and CDR2 SVGAGI. The CDR3 loop reads CASSYATRSYYEQYF. The CDR3 nucleotides are TGTGCCAGCAGTTACGCGACTAGAAGTTACTACGAGCAGTACTTC.

V and J are TRBV18 and TRBJ1-1, with D maybe TRBD1 (5 bases). CDR1 is KGHSH, CDR2 LQKENI, per germline. V was trimmed by 1 base and J by 0 bases, leaving 18 bases between them. This CDR3 contains 18 residues. Here the CDR3 DNA reads TGTGCCAGCTCACCACTACCCCCTCAGGGCCCATTGAACACTGAAGCTTTCTTT. Its translation is CASSPLPPQGPLNTEAFF.

The chain combines TRBV7-9 with TRBJ1-1; 7 bases match TRBD1. V lost 5 bases and J lost 11; bases outside the gene matches: 8. Germline V gene sequence: CDR1 SEHNR, CDR2 FQNEAQ (reference sequence). This CDR3 is built from 12 residues. This chain's CDR3 is CASSKNRGLAFF. In DNA, the CDR3 is TGTGCCAGCAGCAAAAACAGGGGTTTGGCTTTCTTT.